The clone carrying this T cell receptor (beta chain) was seen at least ten times. Its antigen remains unidentified. The read ends 3 residues early relative to the CDR3; the germline J gene fills the gap. The sample comes from a study of T cell clonality in common variable immunodeficiency. The germline V gene has CDR1 SGHDN and CDR2 FVKESK. The V gene lost 11 bases and the J gene lost 7 bases, with 15 bases spanning the gap. CDR3 size: 13 residues. General study findings and limits: TCRbeta clonality was increased in CVID versus healthy controls.

TCRdb's table, derived via immunoSEQ multiplex PCR, lists solely in-frame clones and lacks some. This repertoire holds around 50,000 clones, and none appear only once. The rearrangement uses TRBV14 and TRBJ1-6, with D possibly being TRBD1 (5 bases). This receptor was identified in a person aged 18 to 75 in good health. Sequencing was performed on peripheral blood mononuclear cells. CDR3 amino acids: CACGAGMNSPLHF. The sequenced CDR3 bases are TGTGCCTGTGGCGCAGGGATGAATTCACCC. The whole variable domain, remainder taken from reference TRBV14 and TRBJ1-6, is EAGVTQFPSHSVIEKGQTVTLRCDPISGHDNLYWYRRVMGKEIKFLLHFVKESKQDESGMPNNRFLAERTGGTYSTLKVQPAELEDSGVYFCACGAGMNSPLHFGNGTRLTVT.